Below, 2 T cell receptor beta chains from the same sample are listed, as sequenced in a study of spatial heterogeneity in lung cancer. TCRdb reprocessed the 5' RACE reads via MiXCR and lists one record per CDR3 protein. This table has tens of thousands of distinct CDR3 sequences, around 4.5% appearing once. Time point described: sample taken at primary tumor resection. Researchers sequenced whole RNA taken from tumor, nontumor lung or frozen PBMC without sorting. Sequenced here: PBMCs, sampled at surgery. The origin of the receptors is a male donor with early-stage non-small cell lung cancer.

This clonotype showed up many times. The gene calls are TRBV5-1 and TRBJ1-1; D is ambiguous. Per germline, CDR1 SGHRS and CDR2 YFSETQ. CDR3 length: 14 residues. The V end lost 3 bases, the J end lost 0 bases, and 9 bases lay between the germline ends. CDR3 DNA sequence: TGCGCCAGCAGCTCCGGGAGTTTGAACACTGAAGCTTTCTTT. Translating it yields CASSSGSLNTEAFF.

This clonotype was picked up a small number of times. The genes are TRBV11-2 and TRBJ1-2, with D perhaps TRBD1 (5 bases). The CDR3 totals 14 residues. V was shortened by 10 bases and J by 4 bases, with 19 bases between the two germline ends. CDR1 and CDR2 (germline): SGHAT, FQNNGV. The CDR3 is CATTPGPPSYGYTF. The CDR3 region has the DNA TGTGCCACCACACCGGGACCGCCAAGCTATGGCTACACCTTC.